This T cell receptor (beta chain) was identified in a study of blood T cell repertoires in COVID-19. About the research overall: T cells, B-cell-depleted T cells, or PBMCs provided the cDNA or gDNA that served as material.

In the authors' methods: Amplification from reference gene primers served as the basis for estimated nucleated cell counts. Libraries were prepared by immunoSEQ multiplex PCR; TCRdb keeps only in-frame clonotypes and omits some of them. Clone size and the V and J calls come from that table; the DNA yielded D and trimming. Of some 50,000 clones in the sample, roughly 86% were seen once. The CDR3 runs to 16 residues. CDR1 and CDR2 (germline): LGHDT, YNNKEL (reference sequence). The V end was cut by 3 bases, the J end by 9 bases, with 22 bases between. The J gene is TRBJ2-3, the V gene TRBV3-1 (or the pseudogene TRBV3-2); a weak D match, TRBD2 (6 bases). The receptor was isolated from a human donor in a cohort sampled during active COVID-19. Sequencing was done on a sample of peripheral blood. CDR3 DNA: TGTGCCAGCAGCCAGAAAGCCTCTGGCGGGGCGGGGACGCAGTATTTT. It specifies CASSQKASGGAGTQYF.